This T cell receptor beta chain was recorded in a study of blood T cell repertoires in COVID-19 (dated by TCRdb to between 2020 and 2021). Study-level background: Collaborator samples came from the United States, Italy and Spain and covered acute and convalescent phases of COVID-19. The repertoires were made available in a free public database intended to serve as a resource for research on the immune response to SARS-CoV-2. The material from the prospective study consisted of cDNA or gDNA derived from T cells, B-cell-depleted T cells, or PBMCs. HLA class I and class II types, where available, came from metadata supplied by the sample provider rather than from assay-based typing. Subjects who had been exposed to COVID-19, were actively infected with it, or had recovered from it provided the deeply sampled blood TCRbeta repertoires that made up the dataset. The samples were drawn from two sources: the first 160 participants of the ongoing ImmuneRACE study, and fewer than 1,500 subjects contributed by 6 global collaborators. Nearly every sample came with metadata listing a de-identified subject ID, COVID-19 status, age in years and sex.

The collaborating institutions used their own protocols to collect whole blood in K2EDTA tubes. Collaborator samples were shipped for TCRbeta analysis as frozen whole blood, isolated PBMCs, or DNA extracted from either sample type. The germline V gene yields MNHEY for CDR1 and SVGAGI for CDR2. V lost 6 bases and J lost 4 bases, and the count of bases not matched to a germline gene is 6. Taken from cysteine to phenylalanine, the CDR3 has 14 residues. Only CDR3 DNA is held: 42 bases, read in frame from base 1. Here is what the overall study found, with its caveats: How much clinical and demographic metadata was included differed by source and by participant, and the metadata was provided uncurated.

As to this clone: The antigen it recognizes is unknown. Per-base quality was not reported, and no clone a single base away is much larger than it.

TCRbeta CDR3 regions were amplified from genomic DNA by means of the immunoSEQ Assay, a bias-controlled multiplex PCR. Per the original workflow: Within the assay, amplification of reference gene primers was used to estimate how many nucleated cells each sample contained. To quantify the absolute abundance of each unique TCRbeta CDR3 rearrangement, sequence reads were collapsed and filtered. For each sample, productive Simpson clonality was calculated by taking the square root of Simpson's diversity index across productive rearrangements. Here the immuneACCESS table is served through TCRdb, limited to in-frame sequences with V and J called. Missing clones are a known gap in these copies; in checked studies unresolved V genes cover under half, and the rest lacks a known reason. V, J and clone size derive from that table, while D and trimming were established from the DNA sequence. The sample contains about 64,000 clones, 80% to 85% of them found a single time. The ten largest clones represent 10% to 15% of the sample.

The sequenced sample was peripheral blood. The receptor was isolated from a human donor in a cohort sampled during active COVID-19. The chain links TRBV6-5 with TRBJ1-3; 7 bases in between match TRBD1. The DNA reads as follows: TGTGCCAGCAGCCTTACAGGGGAGGGAAACACCATATATTTT. This is translated as CASSLTGEGNTIYF.